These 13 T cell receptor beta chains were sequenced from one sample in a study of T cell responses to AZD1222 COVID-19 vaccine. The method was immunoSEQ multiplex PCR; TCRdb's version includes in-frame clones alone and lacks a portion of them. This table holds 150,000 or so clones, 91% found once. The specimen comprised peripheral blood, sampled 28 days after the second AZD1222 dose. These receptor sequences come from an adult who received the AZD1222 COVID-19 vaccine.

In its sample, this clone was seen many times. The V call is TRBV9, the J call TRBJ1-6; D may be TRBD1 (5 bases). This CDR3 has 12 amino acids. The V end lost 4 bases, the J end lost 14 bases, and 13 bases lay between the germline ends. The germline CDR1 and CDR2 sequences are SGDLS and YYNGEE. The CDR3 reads CASSRGGTTLHF. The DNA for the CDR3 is TGTGCCAGCAGCCGGGGGGGGACCACCCTCCACTTT.

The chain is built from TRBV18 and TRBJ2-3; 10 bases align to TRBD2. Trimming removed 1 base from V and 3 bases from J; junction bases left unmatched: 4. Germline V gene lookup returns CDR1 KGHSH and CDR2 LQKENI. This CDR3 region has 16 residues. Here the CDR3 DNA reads TGTGCCAGCTCACCACTAAGCGGGGGGGCTACAGATACGCAGTATTTT. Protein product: CASSPLSGGATDTQYF.

CDR3 loop: CASSRDRSNIQYF. In nucleotides, the CDR3 is TGTGCCAGCAGTAGAGACAGATCAAACATTCAGTACTTC. The V call is TRBV7-3, the J call TRBJ2-4; maybe TRBD1 (5 bases). Looked up from germline, CDR1 is SGHTA and CDR2 is FQGTGA. The germline V and J ends were trimmed by 6 bases and 6 bases, with 12 bases remaining between them. CDR3 length equals 13 residues.

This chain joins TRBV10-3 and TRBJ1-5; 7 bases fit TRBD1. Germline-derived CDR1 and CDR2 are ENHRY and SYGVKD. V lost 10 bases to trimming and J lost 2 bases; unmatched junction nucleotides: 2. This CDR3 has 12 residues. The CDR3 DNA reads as TGTGCCACCGGACAGGGCAATCAGCCCCAGCATTTT. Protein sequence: CATGQGNQPQHF.

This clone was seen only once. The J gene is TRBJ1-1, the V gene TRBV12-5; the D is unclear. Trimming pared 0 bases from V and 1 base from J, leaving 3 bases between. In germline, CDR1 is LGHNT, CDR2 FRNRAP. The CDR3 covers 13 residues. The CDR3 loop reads CASGLVRNTEAFF. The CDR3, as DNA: TGTGCTAGTGGTTTGGTACGGAACACTGAAGCTTTCTTT.

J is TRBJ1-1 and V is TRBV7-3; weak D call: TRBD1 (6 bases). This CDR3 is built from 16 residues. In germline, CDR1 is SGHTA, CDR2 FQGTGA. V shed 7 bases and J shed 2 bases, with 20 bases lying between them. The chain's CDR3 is CASINRDRGSNTEAFF. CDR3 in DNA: TGTGCCAGCATAAACAGGGACCGGGGGTCTAACACTGAAGCTTTCTTT.

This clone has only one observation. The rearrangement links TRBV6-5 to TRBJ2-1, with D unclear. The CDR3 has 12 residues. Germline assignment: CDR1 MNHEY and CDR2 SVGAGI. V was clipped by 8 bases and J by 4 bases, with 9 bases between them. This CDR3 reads CASRDRYNEQFF. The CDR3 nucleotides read TGTGCCAGCCGAGACCGTTACAATGAGCAGTTCTTC.

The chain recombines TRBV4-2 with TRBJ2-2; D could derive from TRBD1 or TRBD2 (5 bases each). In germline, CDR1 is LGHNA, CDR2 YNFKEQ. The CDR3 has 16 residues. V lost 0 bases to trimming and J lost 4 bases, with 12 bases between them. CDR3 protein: CASSQDHGAGTGELFF. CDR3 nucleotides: TGTGCCAGCAGCCAAGATCACGGGGCTGGCACCGGGGAGCTGTTTTTT.

The CDR3: CSPWGDYGYTF. The DNA of the CDR3 is TGCAGCCCTTGGGGGGACTATGGCTACACCTTC. The chain joins TRBV29-1 to TRBJ1-2; D is perhaps TRBD1 (5 bases). The CDR3 runs to 11 residues. Between the trimmed V and J ends, which lost 8 bases and 3 bases, there was a span of 10 bases. Germline V gene sequence: CDR1 SQVTM, CDR2 ANQGSEA.

The CDR3 DNA follows: TGCGCCAGCAGCGTGGACGGTTCGGGAGAGCAGTACTTC. Translation gives CASSVDGSGEQYF. This sequence joins TRBV5-1 and TRBJ2-7, with D possibly TRBD2 on 5 matching bases. CDR3 size: 13 residues. With 4 bases removed from V and 7 bases from J, the gap between germline ends came to 15 bases. Looked up from germline, CDR1 is SGHRS and CDR2 is YFSETQ.

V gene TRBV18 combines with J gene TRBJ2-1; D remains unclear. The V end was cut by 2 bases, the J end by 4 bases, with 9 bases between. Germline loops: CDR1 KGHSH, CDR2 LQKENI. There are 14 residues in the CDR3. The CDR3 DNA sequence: TGTGCCAGCTCACCAGTTTCGGCATACAATGAGCAGTTCTTC. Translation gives CASSPVSAYNEQFF. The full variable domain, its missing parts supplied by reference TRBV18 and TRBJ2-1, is NAGVMQNPRHLVRRRGQEARLRCSPMKGHSHVYWYRQLPEEGLKFMVYLQKENIIDESGMPKERFSAEFPKEGPSILRIQQVVRGDSAAYFCASSPVSAYNEQFFGPGTRLTVL.

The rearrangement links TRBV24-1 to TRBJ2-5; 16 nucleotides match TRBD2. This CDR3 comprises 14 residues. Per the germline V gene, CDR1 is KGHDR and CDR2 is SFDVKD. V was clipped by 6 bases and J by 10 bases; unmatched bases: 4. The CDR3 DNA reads TGTGCCACCAGTCCGGGACTAGCGGGGGGGGACCAGTACTTC. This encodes CATSPGLAGGDQYF.

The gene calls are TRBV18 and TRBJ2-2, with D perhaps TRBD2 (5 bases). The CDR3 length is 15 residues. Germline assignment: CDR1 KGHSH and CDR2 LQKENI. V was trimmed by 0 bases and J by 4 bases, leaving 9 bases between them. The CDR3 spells CASSPPAAGTGELFF. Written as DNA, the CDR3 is TGTGCCAGCTCACCACCAGCCGCGGGCACCGGGGAGCTGTTTTTT.